The rows below give T cell receptor beta chains drawn from one sample of a study of memory CD8 T cells in hepatitis C reinfection. The repertoire was sequenced with immunoSEQ multiplex PCR; TCRdb's copy has only in-frame clones and lacks some. Here the sample spans tens of thousands of clones, roughly 89% being singletons. What was sequenced was naive CD8+ T cells sorted from blood. The receptors originated from a man between 18 and 29 years old with hepatitis C virus infection. The CDR3 runs from the conserved cysteine through the conserved F or W. Fields, in order: clone size, CDR3 length, D gene, J gene, V gene, CDR3 DNA, CDR3 protein. The D gene is left open where the match is weak. Size is stated for part of the rows, as once, few or many counts, or as a class when the clone is expanded.

size: .; length: 13; D: .; J: TRBJ2-3; V: TRBV5-4; DNA: TGTGCCAGCAGACGCAGCGAAGTTAATACGCAGTATTTT; CDR3: CASRRSEVNTQYF
size: .; length: 14; D: TRBD1; J: TRBJ1-1; V: TRBV10-3; DNA: TGTGCCATCAGAACAGGGGTTTTGAACACTGAAGCTTTCTTT; CDR3: CAIRTGVLNTEAFF
size: .; length: 17; D: .; J: TRBJ2-1; V: TRBV21-1; DNA: TGTGCCAGCAGCTTAAGAGGTCGGGACAGGGAATACAATGAGCAGTTCTTC; CDR3: CASSLRGRDREYNEQFF
size: .; length: 12; D: .; J: TRBJ2-2; V: TRBV7-9; DNA: TGTGCCATCCCGAGGGAAACCGGGGAGCTGTTTTTT; CDR3: CAIPRETGELFF
size: .; length: 16; D: .; J: TRBJ2-2; V: TRBV2; DNA: TGTGCCAGCAGTGGTTCCGGGGAGTCCGTCACCGGGGAGCTGTTTTTT; CDR3: CASSGSGESVTGELFF
size: .; length: 16; D: .; J: TRBJ2-7; V: TRBV28; DNA: TGTGCCAGCAGTTTAGGGGCATCCGAGGCTTGGCACGAGCAGTACTTC; CDR3: CASSLGASEAWHEQYF
size: .; length: 13; D: TRBD1; J: TRBJ2-1; V: TRBV27; DNA: TGTGCCACCGGACAGGGATCCTACAATGAGCAGTTCTTC; CDR3: CATGQGSYNEQFF
size: once; length: 14; D: TRBD2; J: TRBJ2-1; V: TRBV5-1; DNA: TGCGCCAGCAGCTCGGGACTAGCGGGAGCTGAGCAGTTCTTC; CDR3: CASSSGLAGAEQFF
size: once; length: 15; D: TRBD1; J: TRBJ1-5; V: TRBV28; DNA: TGTGCCAGCAGTGGGGACAGGGAAGAGGTTCAGCCCCAGCATTTT; CDR3: CASSGDREEVQPQHF
size: .; length: 15; D: TRBD2; J: TRBJ2-1; V: TRBV7-6; DNA: TGTGCCAGCAGCTTAGGGACTAGCGGCTACAATGAGCAGTTCTTC; CDR3: CASSLGTSGYNEQFF
size: .; length: 15; D: .; J: TRBJ1-4; V: TRBV7-9; DNA: TGTGCCAGCAGCTCCCCAGGGGCAACTAATGAAAAACTGTTTTTT; CDR3: CASSSPGATNEKLFF
size: .; length: 13; D: TRBD1; J: TRBJ1-1; V: TRBV28; DNA: TGTGCCAGCAGCCCATCAGGGGGAACTGAAGCTTTCTTT; CDR3: CASSPSGGTEAFF
size: .; length: 16; D: .; J: TRBJ2-2; V: TRBV7-6; DNA: TGTGCCAGCAGCTTAGAAGCAGGGGTGGACACCGGGGAGCTGTTTTTT; CDR3: CASSLEAGVDTGELFF
size: .; length: 12; D: .; J: TRBJ2-1; V: TRBV29-1; DNA: TGCAGCGCTGTTCTCCTCTACAATGAGCAGTTCTTC; CDR3: CSAVLLYNEQFF
size: .; length: 13; D: .; J: TRBJ2-5; V: TRBV19; DNA: TGTGCCAGTAGTACTTTGGCTCTGGAGACCCAGTACTTC; CDR3: CASSTLALETQYF
size: .; length: 13; D: TRBD1; J: TRBJ2-3; V: TRBV7-7; DNA: TGTGCTACCTCGAGGACAGGCGAAGTCTCGCAGTATTTT; CDR3: CATSRTGEVSQYF
size: .; length: 18; D: TRBD1; J: TRBJ2-1; V: TRBV5-5; DNA: TGTGCCAGCAGCCTGGGTCTACGGACAGGGCACAACTACAATGAGCAGTTCTTC; CDR3: CASSLGLRTGHNYNEQFF
size: .; length: 15; D: TRBD2; J: TRBJ2-3; V: TRBV6-1; DNA: TGTGCCAGCAGTGAGGTTAGCGGGAGCCCAGATACGCAGTATTTT; CDR3: CASSEVSGSPDTQYF
size: once; length: 15; D: .; J: TRBJ2-3; V: TRBV5-4; DNA: TGTGCCAGCAGCCCGACTGCTGCTAGCACAGATACGCAGTATTTT; CDR3: CASSPTAASTDTQYF
size: .; length: 15; D: .; J: TRBJ1-5; V: TRBV28; DNA: TGTGCCAGCAGTTTCCAGACAGGAGGCAATCAGCCCCAGCATTTT; CDR3: CASSFQTGGNQPQHF
size: .; length: 17; D: TRBD2; J: TRBJ2-7; V: TRBV28; DNA: TGTGCCAGCAGTCCCCTACCGCGGGCTAGCGGAGACTACGAGCAGTACTTC; CDR3: CASSPLPRASGDYEQYF
size: .; length: 15; D: TRBD1; J: TRBJ2-1; V: TRBV7-6; DNA: TGTGCCAGCAGCTCTCGGGACAGCTCCTACAATGAGCAGTTCTTC; CDR3: CASSSRDSSYNEQFF